Listed below are T cell receptor beta chains from one sample, sequenced in a study of graft-versus-host responses after intestinal transplantation. The repertoire was sequenced with immunoSEQ multiplex PCR; TCRdb's copy has only in-frame clones and lacks some. Of tens of thousands of clones listed, around 90% are singletons. Source: ileum tissue, taken 350 to 400 days after transplant. These receptors were taken from a human patient who received an intestinal transplant, so some T cells may come from the graft donor. Both conserved end residues are part of each CDR3. D genes are given only for firm matches. The size field is filled for only some rows; it gives once, few, many or a size class.

-,-,TRBJ2-1,TRBV14,TGTGCCAGCAGCCAGGGTAGCGGCTCCTACAATGAGCAGTTCTTC,CASSQGSGSYNEQFF
-,-,TRBJ2-5,TRBV5-1,TGCGCCAGCAGCTTCGGTCATCAAGAGACCCAGTACTTC,CASSFGHQETQYF
-,-,TRBJ2-7,TRBV11-2,TGTGCCAGCAGCTTAGAGTATCGGGGCGAGCAGTACTTC,CASSLEYRGEQYF
-,-,TRBJ1-2,TRBV4-1,TGCGCCAGCAGCCAAGTCGTAGTGGGAGACCTTAACTATGGCTACACCTTC,CASSQVVVGDLNYGYTF
-,TRBD2,TRBJ2-2,TRBV5-6,TGTGCCAGCAGCCGACGCGGGTTAGCGGGCCCCACCGGGGAGCTGTTTTTT,CASSRRGLAGPTGELFF
-,TRBD2,TRBJ2-6,TRBV5-1,TGCGCCAGCAGCTTGGGACTAGCGATCGTAGGGGCCAACGTCCTGACTTTC,CASSLGLAIVGANVLTF
-,TRBD1,TRBJ2-5,TRBV9,TGTGCCAGCAGCGTATTCCTGACAGGGGGCGAGACCCAGTACTTC,CASSVFLTGGETQYF
-,-,TRBJ1-1,TRBV11-2,-,CASSFLAQGGLEAFF
-,-,TRBJ2-3,TRBV28,TGTGCCAGCAGTTTGTTGTTGACGGGAGCCGGCACAGATACGCAGTATTTT,CASSLLLTGAGTDTQYF
once,-,TRBJ2-7,TRBV15,TGTGCCACCACCTTATGGGCAGGGAATTCTTACGAGCAGTACTTC,CATTLWAGNSYEQYF
once,TRBD1,TRBJ1-2,TRBV2,TGTGCCACACAGGGGATCCTGTCACTGGAAAACTATGGCTACACCTTC,CATQGILSLENYGYTF
-,-,TRBJ2-6,TRBV7-3,TGTGCCAGCGGAACTGGAGGGGCAGCTGGGGCCAACGTCCTGACTTTC,CASGTGGAAGANVLTF
-,-,TRBJ2-7,TRBV6-1,TGTGCCAGCAGGTTCCAGGGGGGCTCCTACGAGCAGTACTTC,CASRFQGGSYEQYF
-,TRBD1,TRBJ1-5,TRBV2,TGTGCCAGCAGCGCCGATGGGACAGGTCTCAATCAGCCCCAGCATTTT,CASSADGTGLNQPQHF
-,-,TRBJ2-7,TRBV25-1,TGTGCCAGCAGTGCAAATCGCCGCTACGAGCAGTACTTC,CASSANRRYEQYF
-,-,TRBJ1-4,TRBV2,TGTGCCAGCAGTGTATTGGGGGGGGAAAAACTGTTTTTT,CASSVLGGEKLFF
-,-,TRBJ2-3,TRBV2,TGTGCCAGCAGTGAAGCAACTAGCACAGATACGCAGTATTTT,CASSEATSTDTQYF
once,-,TRBJ1-2,TRBV2,TGTGCCAGCAGTGAGTCGAGCTATAGGAATGGCTACACCTTC,CASSESSYRNGYTF
-,TRBD2,TRBJ2-1,TRBV27,TGTGCCAGCAGTTTAGGACTAGTCGATGAGCAGTTCTTC,CASSLGLVDEQFF
-,-,TRBJ1-2,TRBV21-1,TGTGCCAGCAGCTCCCGACAGGGCAGTTGTGGCTACACCTTC,CASSSRQGSCGYTF
once,-,TRBJ1-2,TRBV29-1,TGCAGCGTTTCCGATTTCCTCTATGGCTACACCTTC,CSVSDFLYGYTF
-,-,TRBJ2-5,TRBV25-1,TGTGCCAGCAGTGAATATAATCTAGGGAGTGGAGAGACCCAGTACTTC,CASSEYNLGSGETQYF
few,-,TRBJ2-5,TRBV10-2,TGCGCCGGGGGGACTCACCAAGAGACCCAGTACTTC,CAGGTHQETQYF